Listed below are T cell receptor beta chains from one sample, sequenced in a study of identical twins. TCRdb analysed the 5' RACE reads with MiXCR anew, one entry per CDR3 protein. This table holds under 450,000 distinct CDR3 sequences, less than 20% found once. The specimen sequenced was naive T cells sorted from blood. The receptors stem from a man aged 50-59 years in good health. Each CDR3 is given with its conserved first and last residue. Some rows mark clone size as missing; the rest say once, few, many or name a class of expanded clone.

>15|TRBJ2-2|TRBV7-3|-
CASSVDRDTSGELFF
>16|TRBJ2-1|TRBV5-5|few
CASSFLSGSSYNEQFF
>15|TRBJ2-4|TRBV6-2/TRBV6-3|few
CASRMAGGAKNIQYF
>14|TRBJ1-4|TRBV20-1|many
CSAQKPGADEKLFF
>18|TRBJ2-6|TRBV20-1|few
CSARPRTGGISGANVLTF
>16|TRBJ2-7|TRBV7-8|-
CASSLGLILVAGEQYF
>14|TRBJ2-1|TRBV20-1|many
CSASPTSGANEQFF
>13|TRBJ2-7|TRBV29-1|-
CSVLGYVSYEQYF
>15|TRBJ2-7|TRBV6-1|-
CASRRRDREAYEQYF
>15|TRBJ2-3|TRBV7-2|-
CASSVRLAGTDTQYF
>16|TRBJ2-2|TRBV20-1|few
CSARSLAGTNTGELFF
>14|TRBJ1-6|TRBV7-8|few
CASRPGTGDSPLHF
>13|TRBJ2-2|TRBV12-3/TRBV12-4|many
CASSFEGAGELFF
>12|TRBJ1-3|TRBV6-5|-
CASSQNGNTIYF
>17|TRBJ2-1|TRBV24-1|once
CATSDFSGTGSYNEQFF
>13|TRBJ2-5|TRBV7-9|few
CASSVRVGETQYF
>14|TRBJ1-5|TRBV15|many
CATSSFFGNQPQHF
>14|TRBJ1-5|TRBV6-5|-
CASSYDRSNQPQHF
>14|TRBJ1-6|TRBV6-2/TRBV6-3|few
CASTVRAYNSPLHF
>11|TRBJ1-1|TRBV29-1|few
CSVSLNTEAFF
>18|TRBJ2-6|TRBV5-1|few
CASSLNQGLSSGANVLTF
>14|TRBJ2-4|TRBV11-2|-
CASSRVRGRHIQYF
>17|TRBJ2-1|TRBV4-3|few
CASSQAKAPSSYNEQFF
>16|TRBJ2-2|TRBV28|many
CASSFHGTGLTGELFF
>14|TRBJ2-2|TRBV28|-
CASSLNPWTGELFF
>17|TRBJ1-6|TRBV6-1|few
CASQDAYRSSYNSPLHF
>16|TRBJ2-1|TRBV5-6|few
CASSLGGLAALRAQFF
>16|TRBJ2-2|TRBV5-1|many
CASRNRQGSNTGELFF
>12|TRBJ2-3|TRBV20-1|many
CSAAGTTDTQYF
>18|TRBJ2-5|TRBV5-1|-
CASSRLPREGGRSETQYF